Listed here are 10 T cell receptor beta chains from one sample, sequenced in a study of cytomegalovirus exposure and HLA in healthy donors (dated by TCRdb to about 2017). Library generation was performed with the immunoSEQ multiplex PCR assay. Here the immuneACCESS table is served through TCRdb, limited to in-frame sequences with V and J called. Missing clones are a known gap in these copies; in checked studies unresolved V genes cover under half, and the rest lacks a known reason. The sample includes more than 250,000 clones, with about 90% observed a single time. The ten most abundant clones make up approximately 3% of the sample. The sample taken for sequencing was PBMCs. These receptors all stem from a woman in her twenties or thirties in good health and CMV-seronegative.

The rearrangement uses TRBV30 and TRBJ2-7; the match to TRBD2 covers 9 bases. The V and J ends lost 0 bases and 5 bases, in that order; junction bases with no gene match: 2. The CDR3 is made up of 13 amino acids. CDR1 is GTSNPN and CDR2 is SVGIG in the germline V gene (reference sequence). This CDR3 is CAWSVAGGHEQYF. For the CDR3, the DNA is TGTGCCTGGAGTGTAGCGGGGGGCCACGAGCAGTACTTC.

This clone was counted between two and nine times. This sequence joins TRBV27 and TRBJ2-7, with 7 bases fitting TRBD1. The V and J ends lost 7 bases and 3 bases, in that order; junction bases with no gene match: 6. Germline CDR1 and CDR2: MNHEY and SMNVEV (reference sequence). The CDR3 sequence is 13 residues long. The CDR3 DNA reads as TGTGCCAGCAAGACGACAGGGCACTACGAGCAGTACTTC. It translates to CASKTTGHYEQYF.

The chain joins TRBV29-1 to TRBJ2-3, with TRBD1 identical over 7 bases. From germline, CDR1 is SQVTM and CDR2 ANQGSEA. Germline trimming cut 2 bases from V and 3 bases from J; bases unmatched to any gene: 11. The CDR3 is 16 residues long. The CDR3 DNA follows: TGCAGCGTTGAATCCCACACAGGGGTCAGTACAGATACGCAGTATTTT. Translating it yields CSVESHTGVSTDTQYF.

V usage is TRBV28 and J usage is TRBJ1-2; 7 nucleotides match TRBD1. The V gene end was trimmed by 4 bases and the J gene end by 5 bases; junction bases not matched to a gene: 10. CDR3 length: 15 residues. Germline V gene lookup returns CDR1 MDHEN and CDR2 SYDVKM. The CDR3 DNA sequence: TGTGCCAGCAGTTACACAGGGGTATCAGGGTATGGCTACACCTTC. Its translation is CASSYTGVSGYGYTF.

The chain uses TRBV11-2 and TRBJ2-1, with 12 nucleotides matching TRBD2. Germline loops: CDR1 SGHAT, CDR2 FQNNGV. The CDR3 is 18 amino acids. Trimming took 5 bases from V and 1 from J; bases not matched to a gene: 9. CDR3 in DNA: TGTGCCAGCAGCAAAGGGACTAGCGGGCCTTCATCCTACAATGAGCAGTTCTTC. This translates into CASSKGTSGPSSYNEQFF. The whole variable domain, remainder taken from reference TRBV11-2 and TRBJ2-1, is EAGVAQSPRYKIIEKRQSVAFWCNPISGHATLYWYQQILGQGPKLLIQFQNNGVVDDSQLPKDRFSAERLKGVDSTLKIQPAKLEDSAVYLCASSKGTSGPSSYNEQFFGPGTRLTVL.

The rearrangement links TRBV5-6 to TRBJ2-7; TRBD2 is a possible D gene (6 bases). Germline V gives CDR1 SGHDT, CDR2 YYEEEE. The CDR3 consists of 13 residues. V lost 2 bases and J 6 bases, leaving 12 bases between the germline ends. DNA for the CDR3: TGTGCCAGCAGCTTCGGGACTTTGTCCGAGCAGTACTTC. Translated, it gives CASSFGTLSEQYF.

The rearrangement uses TRBV23-1 and TRBJ2-7, with a possible D match to TRBD2 (5 bases). TRBV23-1 belongs to the ORF category, with a function that is uncertain. The CDR3 covers 17 residues. The V end was cut by 3 bases, the J end by 0 bases, with 18 bases between. Written as DNA, the CDR3 is TGCGCCAGCAGTCACTCCACCGGCGGGCGTCACTCCTACGAGCAGTACTTC. Translation: CASSHSTGGRHSYEQYF.

The rearrangement joins TRBV7-3 to TRBJ1-1; perhaps TRBD1 as D (5 bases). Germline V gene lookup returns CDR1 SGHTA and CDR2 FQGTGA. This CDR3 has 14 amino acids. V was trimmed by 5 bases and J by 0 bases, leaving 10 bases between them. The CDR3 DNA follows: TGTGCCAGCAGCCCAGGGTACATGAACACTGAAGCTTTCTTT. It codes for CASSPGYMNTEAFF. The full variable domain, completed using reference TRBV7-3 and TRBJ1-1, is GAGVSQTPSNKVTEKGKYVELRCDPISGHTALYWYRQSLGQGPEFLIYFQGTGAADDSGLPNDRFFAVRPEGSVSTLKIQRTERGDSAVYLCASSPGYMNTEAFFGQGTRLTVV.

The chain uses TRBV7-3 and TRBJ2-3; D is ambiguous. CDR3 size: 13 residues. V was trimmed by 4 bases and J by 3 bases, leaving 8 bases between them. Germline V gene sequence: CDR1 SGHTA, CDR2 FQGTGA. This CDR3 reads CASSSLGTDTQYF. The CDR3 DNA follows: TGTGCCAGCAGCTCCTTGGGGACAGATACGCAGTATTTT. The full variable domain, in which reference TRBV7-3 and TRBJ2-3 provide the parts outside the CDR3, is GAGVSQTPSNKVTEKGKYVELRCDPISGHTALYWYRQSLGQGPEFLIYFQGTGAADDSGLPNDRFFAVRPEGSVSTLKIQRTERGDSAVYLCASSSLGTDTQYFGPGTRLTVL.

This clone was observed a few times. Distinct nucleotide sequences in the sample also encode this CDR3. The V and J genes are TRBV6-1 and TRBJ2-1; D is unclear. CDR3 length: 12 residues. V shed 2 bases and J shed 5 bases, with 4 bases lying between them. Per germline, CDR1 MNHNS and CDR2 SASEGT. The CDR3 region is CASSELNNEQFF. CDR3 nucleotides: TGTGCCAGCAGTGAACTCAACAATGAGCAGTTCTTC.